A selection of T cell receptor beta chains follows, all from one sample in a study of early T cells in non-severe SARS-CoV-2 infection. One entry per CDR3 protein, called by TCRdb with MiXCR from the 5' RACE reads. The repertoire holds 60,000 to 75,000 distinct CDR3 sequences, with over 9.5% as singletons. This specimen consisted of whole blood, obtained at baseline. These receptors came from an adult who was a healthcare worker with PCR-confirmed SARS-CoV-2 infection or an uninfected control (not recorded which). Each CDR3 is given with its conserved first and last residue. A D gene is named only where the DNA matches it firmly.

>TRBV3-1|TRBJ2-3|13|.
CASRRQAADTQYF
>TRBV4-1|TRBJ2-7|15|TRBD2
CASSHPGLESYEQYF
>TRBV6-1|TRBJ2-1|14|.
CASRVELGRNEQFF
>TRBV7-8|TRBJ1-2|15|.
CASSLSTASGYGYTF
>TRBV12-3/TRBV12-4|TRBJ2-1|14|.
CASSFGGVRSEQFF
>TRBV5-1|TRBJ2-5|14|.
CASSLGSTQETQYF
>TRBV18|TRBJ2-7|12|.
CASSHLDRESYF
>TRBV9|TRBJ2-7|14|.
CASSVWDGSYEQYF
>TRBV5-1|TRBJ2-2|15|.
CASSLGGTNTGELFF
>TRBV4-2|TRBJ2-2|15|.
CASSQEPQNTGELFF
>TRBV29-1|TRBJ2-1|13|.
CSGNRAEDNEQFF
>TRBV7-2|TRBJ2-4|12|.
CASSLWGDIQYF
>TRBV20-1|TRBJ2-1|12|.
CSSYSSYNEQFF
>TRBV20-1|TRBJ2-2|14|TRBD1
CSARRGQGTGELFF
>TRBV19|TRBJ2-3|14|.
CASSRRDSTDTQYF
>TRBV27|TRBJ2-7|13|.
CASSLLFSYEQYF
>TRBV7-2|TRBJ2-7|15|.
CASSRPGGNIYEQYF
>TRBV12-3/TRBV12-4|TRBJ2-7|13|.
CASSLGPFDEQYF
>TRBV10-2|TRBJ2-3|14|.
CASSGQRTSNTQYF
>TRBV20-1|TRBJ2-7|15|TRBD1
CSAPGGGYGIHEQYF
>TRBV7-9|TRBJ1-2|14|.
CASSGRGLAYGYTF
>TRBV7-2|TRBJ2-1|14|.
CASSLVQDYNEQFF
>TRBV29-1|TRBJ2-5|13|.
CSVERLAGETQYF
>TRBV4-1|TRBJ2-3|17|TRBD1
CASSQSGTGGATDTQYF
>TRBV7-2|TRBJ2-6|14|.
CASSPNSGANVLTF
>TRBV10-3|TRBJ2-2|12|.
CAISEFPGELFF
>TRBV6-1|TRBJ2-1|15|TRBD2
CASILAGNSYNEQFF
>TRBV14|TRBJ2-4|14|.
CASSQMGVKNIQYF
>TRBV7-9|TRBJ1-6|13|.
CASSLGADSPLHF
>TRBV20-1|TRBJ2-1|16|TRBD2
CSARPPGLASDNEQFF
>TRBV6-2/TRBV6-3|TRBJ2-7|15|TRBD2
CASSYRTSGRREQYF
>TRBV4-2|TRBJ2-5|20|TRBD2
CASSQDLAVGLAGVMETQYF
>TRBV7-8|TRBJ1-4|15|.
CASSLGDRYNEKLFF
>TRBV6-2/TRBV6-3|TRBJ1-4|14|.
CASSPTEQDEKLFF
>TRBV7-9|TRBJ1-1|13|.
CASLVVGTTEAFF
>TRBV9|TRBJ2-7|12|.
CASSQPGHEQYF
>TRBV2|TRBJ2-4|13|.
CASSASGSIIQYF
>TRBV19|TRBJ1-5|14|TRBD1
CASSIGTGGQPQHF
>TRBV7-9|TRBJ2-3|12|.
CASSLPESTQYF
>TRBV27|TRBJ2-3|13|.
CASSSQGENTQYF
>TRBV10-1|TRBJ1-1|14|.
CASRWTPGLTEAFF
>TRBV7-6|TRBJ2-1|15|TRBD2
CASSLGTSGHNEQFF
>TRBV2|TRBJ2-3|14|TRBD2
CASIGLAGTDTQYF
>TRBV4-1|TRBJ2-1|13|.
CASSQTVGGPPFF
>TRBV19|TRBJ1-5|13|.
CASRLGPNQPQHF
>TRBV24-1|TRBJ2-7|12|.
CATSEPLGEQYF
>TRBV29-1|TRBJ1-1|13|.
CSVDPQGGTEAFF
>TRBV14|TRBJ2-7|13|.
CASSRTTSYEQYF
>TRBV5-1|TRBJ1-1|14|.
CASSFKGQNTEAFF
>TRBV6-6|TRBJ2-2|13|TRBD2
CASSPGGAGELFF
>TRBV7-2|TRBJ2-5|12|.
CASSFNQETQYF